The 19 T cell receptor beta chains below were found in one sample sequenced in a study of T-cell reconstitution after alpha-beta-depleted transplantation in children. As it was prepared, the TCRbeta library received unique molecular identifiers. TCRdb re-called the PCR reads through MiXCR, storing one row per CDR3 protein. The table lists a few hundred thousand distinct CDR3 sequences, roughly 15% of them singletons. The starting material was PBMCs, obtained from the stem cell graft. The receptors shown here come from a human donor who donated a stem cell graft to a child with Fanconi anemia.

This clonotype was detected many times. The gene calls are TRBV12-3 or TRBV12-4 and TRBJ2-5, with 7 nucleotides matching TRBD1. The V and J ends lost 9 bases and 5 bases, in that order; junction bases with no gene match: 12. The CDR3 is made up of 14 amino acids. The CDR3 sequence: CASSSTTGDETQYF. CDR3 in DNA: TGTGCCAGTTCTTCTACTACAGGGGATGAGACCCAGTACTTC.

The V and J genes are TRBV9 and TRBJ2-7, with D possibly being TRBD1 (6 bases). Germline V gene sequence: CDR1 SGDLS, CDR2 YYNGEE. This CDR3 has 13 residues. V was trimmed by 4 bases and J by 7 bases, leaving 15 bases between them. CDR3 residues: CASSLRTQGEQYF. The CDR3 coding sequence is TGTGCCAGCAGCCTCCGGACCCAGGGGGAGCAGTACTTC.

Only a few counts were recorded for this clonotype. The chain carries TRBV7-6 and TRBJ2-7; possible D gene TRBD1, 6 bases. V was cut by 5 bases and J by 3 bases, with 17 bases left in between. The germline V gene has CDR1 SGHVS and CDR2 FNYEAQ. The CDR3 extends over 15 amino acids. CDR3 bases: TGTGCCAGCAGCCCCAATCCCGGGACAAGCTACGAGCAGTACTTC. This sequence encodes CASSPNPGTSYEQYF.

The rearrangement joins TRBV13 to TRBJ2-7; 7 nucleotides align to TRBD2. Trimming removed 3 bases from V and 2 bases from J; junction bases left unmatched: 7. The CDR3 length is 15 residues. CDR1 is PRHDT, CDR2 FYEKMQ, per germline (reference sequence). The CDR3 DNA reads TGTGCCAGCAGCTTCGGGACTACTATCGCCTACGAGCAGTACTTC. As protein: CASSFGTTIAYEQYF.

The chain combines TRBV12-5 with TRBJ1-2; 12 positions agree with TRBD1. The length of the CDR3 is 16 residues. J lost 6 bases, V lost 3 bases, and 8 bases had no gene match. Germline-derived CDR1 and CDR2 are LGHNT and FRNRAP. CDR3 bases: TGTGCTAGTGGTTTTGGGACAGGGGGCGAACCCCATGGCTACACCTTC. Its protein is CASGFGTGGEPHGYTF.

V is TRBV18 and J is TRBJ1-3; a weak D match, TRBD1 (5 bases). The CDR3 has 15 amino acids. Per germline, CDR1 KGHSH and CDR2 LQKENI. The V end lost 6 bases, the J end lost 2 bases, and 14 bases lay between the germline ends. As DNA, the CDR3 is TGTGCCAGCTCCACCGGGGCGCCCACTGGAAACACCATATATTTT. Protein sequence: CASSTGAPTGNTIYF.

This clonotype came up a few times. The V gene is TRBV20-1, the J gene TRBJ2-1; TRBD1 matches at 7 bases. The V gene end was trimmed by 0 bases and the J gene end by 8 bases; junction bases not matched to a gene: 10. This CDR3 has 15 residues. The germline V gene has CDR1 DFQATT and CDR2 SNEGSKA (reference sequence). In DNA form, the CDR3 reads TGCAGTGCTAGAGATCCGGGACAGAAAGTAGATGAGCAGTTCTTC. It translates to CSARDPGQKVDEQFF.

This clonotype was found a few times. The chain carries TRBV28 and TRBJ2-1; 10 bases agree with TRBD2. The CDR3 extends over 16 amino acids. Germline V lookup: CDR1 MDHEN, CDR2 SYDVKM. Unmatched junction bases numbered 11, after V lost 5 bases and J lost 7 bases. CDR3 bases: TGTGCCAGCAGTGAGCCAGCGGGGGGGCATGTGAATGAGCAGTTCTTC. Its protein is CASSEPAGGHVNEQFF.

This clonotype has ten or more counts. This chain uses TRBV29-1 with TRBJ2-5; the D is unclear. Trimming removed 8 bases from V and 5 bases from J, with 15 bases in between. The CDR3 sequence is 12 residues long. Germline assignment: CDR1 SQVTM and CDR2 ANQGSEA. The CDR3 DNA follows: TGCAGCTCCTCCAAGGCCATGGAGACCCAGTACTTC. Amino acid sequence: CSSSKAMETQYF.

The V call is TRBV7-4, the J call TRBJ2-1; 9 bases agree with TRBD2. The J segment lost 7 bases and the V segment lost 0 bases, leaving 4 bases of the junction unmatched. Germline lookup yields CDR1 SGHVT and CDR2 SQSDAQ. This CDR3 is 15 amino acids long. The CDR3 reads CASSLAAGGWNEQFF. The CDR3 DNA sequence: TGTGCCAGCAGCTTAGCGGCGGGGGGGTGGAATGAGCAGTTCTTC.

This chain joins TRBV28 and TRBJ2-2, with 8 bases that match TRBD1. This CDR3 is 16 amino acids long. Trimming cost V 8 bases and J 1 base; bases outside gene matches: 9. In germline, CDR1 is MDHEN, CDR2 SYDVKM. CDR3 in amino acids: CASDRTGQGNTGELFF. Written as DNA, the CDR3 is TGTGCCAGCGACCGAACCGGACAGGGGAACACCGGGGAGCTGTTTTTT.

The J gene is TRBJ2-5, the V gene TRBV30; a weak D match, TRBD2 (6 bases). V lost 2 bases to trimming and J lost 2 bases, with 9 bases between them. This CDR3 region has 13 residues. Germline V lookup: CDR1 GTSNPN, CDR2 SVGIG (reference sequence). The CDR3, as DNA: TGTGCCTGGAGTCGCGGGGCACAAGAGACCCAGTACTTC. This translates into CAWSRGAQETQYF. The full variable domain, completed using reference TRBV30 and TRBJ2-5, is SQTIHQWPATLVQPVGSPLSLECTVEGTSNPNLYWYRQAAGRGLQLLFYSVGIGQISSEVPQNLSASRPQDRQFILSSKKLLLSDSGFYLCAWSRGAQETQYFGPGTRLLVL.

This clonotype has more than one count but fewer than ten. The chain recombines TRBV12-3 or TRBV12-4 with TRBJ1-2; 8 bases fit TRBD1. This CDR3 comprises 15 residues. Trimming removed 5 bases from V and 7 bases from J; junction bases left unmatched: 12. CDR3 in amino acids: CASSKVTGGTGGYTF. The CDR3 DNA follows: TGTGCCAGCAGTAAGGTTACAGGGGGAACCGGTGGCTACACCTTC.

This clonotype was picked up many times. CDR3: CASSPSGGGNEQFF. Here the CDR3 DNA reads TGTGCCAGCAGCCCCTCGGGCGGGGGGAATGAGCAGTTCTTC. J is TRBJ2-1 and V is TRBV7-7; TRBD2 matches at 8 bases. J gave up 7 bases and V 5 bases, and 7 bases lay outside the gene matches. Germline CDR1 SSHAT, CDR2 FNYEAQ (reference sequence). The length of the CDR3 is 14 residues.

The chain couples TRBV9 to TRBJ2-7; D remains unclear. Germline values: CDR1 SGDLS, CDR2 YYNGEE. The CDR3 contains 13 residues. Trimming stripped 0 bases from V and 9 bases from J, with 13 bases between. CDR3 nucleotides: TGTGCCAGCAGCGTAGAAAGGAGTAACGGGCAGTACTTC. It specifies CASSVERSNGQYF.

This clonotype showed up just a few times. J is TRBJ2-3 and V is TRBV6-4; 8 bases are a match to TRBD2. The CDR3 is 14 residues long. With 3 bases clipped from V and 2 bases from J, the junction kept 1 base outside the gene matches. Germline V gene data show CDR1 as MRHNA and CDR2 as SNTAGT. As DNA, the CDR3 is TGTGCCAGCAGTGAGCGGGGGGCCACAGATACGCAGTATTTT. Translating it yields CASSERGATDTQYF.

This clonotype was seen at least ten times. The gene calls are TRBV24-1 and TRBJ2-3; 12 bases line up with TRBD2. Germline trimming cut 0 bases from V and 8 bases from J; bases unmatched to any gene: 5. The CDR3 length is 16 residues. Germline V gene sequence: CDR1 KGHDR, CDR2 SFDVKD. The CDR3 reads CATSDLASGGASTQYF. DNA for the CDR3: TGTGCCACCAGTGATTTGGCTAGCGGGGGGGCGTCTACGCAGTATTTT.

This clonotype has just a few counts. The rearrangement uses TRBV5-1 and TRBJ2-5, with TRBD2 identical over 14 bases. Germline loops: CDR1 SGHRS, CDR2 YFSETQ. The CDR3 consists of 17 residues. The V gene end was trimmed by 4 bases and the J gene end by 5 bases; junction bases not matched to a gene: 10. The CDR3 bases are TGCGCCAGCAGCCTAGGGACTAGCGGGGGTGAGGCGGAGACCCAGTACTTC. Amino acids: CASSLGTSGGEAETQYF.

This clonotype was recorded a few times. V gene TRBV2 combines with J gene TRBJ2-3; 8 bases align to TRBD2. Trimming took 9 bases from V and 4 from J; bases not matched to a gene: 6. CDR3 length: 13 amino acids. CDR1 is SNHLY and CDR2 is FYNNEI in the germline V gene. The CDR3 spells CASRGGQADTQYF. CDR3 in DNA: TGTGCCAGTCGGGGGGGCCAGGCAGATACGCAGTATTTT.